This T cell receptor (beta chain) was retrieved from a study of OX40 agonist ivuxolimab in advanced cancers. This CDR3 is 14 amino acids long. V shed 1 base, J shed 4 bases, and the junction held 2 bases outside the gene matches. Germline V gives CDR1 SGHVS, CDR2 FQNEAQ. Sequencing was performed with immunoSEQ multiplex PCR; in TCRdb, only in-frame clones are kept and a portion is missing. The table records some 81,000 clones, around 83% of them present only once. Sequences were derived from CD4+ or CD8+ T cells sorted from blood, sampled in a trial of the OX40 agonist ivuxolimab. The clonotype was recovered from an adult with an advanced solid tumor such as melanoma, head and neck, liver or kidney cancer. J is TRBJ2-5 and V is TRBV7-8; TRBD1 matches 8 bases. CDR3 protein: CASSLGGQGETQYF. The DNA of the CDR3 is TGTGCCAGCAGCTTAGGCGGACAGGGAGAGACCCAGTACTTC.